This T cell receptor beta chain was identified in a study of PD-L1 blockade in urothelial cancer. Study-level information: The researchers analyzed blood 3 weeks (second dose) and 6 weeks after treatment start. Specimens of blood held a median count of 141,255 T cells.

This clone has only a few counts. Trimming removed 6 bases at V and 1 base at J, with 5 bases between. The germline V gene has CDR1 MGHDK and CDR2 SYGVNS. This CDR3 has 12 amino acids. Synthetic TCR analog templates were added to each PCR reaction. Clones were sequenced by immunoSEQ multiplex PCR, and TCRdb holds only the in-frame ones, with some missing. The sample has just under 40,000 clones; roughly 90% are singletons. The time point is: pretreatment peripheral blood. Urothelial carcinoma affected the patients, and it was locally advanced or metastatic. The receptor was derived from a woman aged 55-70 years with urothelial cancer. This specimen was PBMCs, taken around atezolizumab (anti-PD-L1) treatment. V and J are TRBV25-1 and TRBJ2-3, with D perhaps matching TRBD2 (5 bases). CDR3 bases: TGTGCCAGCAGGAGGGGCACAGATACGCAGTATTTT. Translated, it gives CASRRGTDTQYF.